Each of the 14 T cell receptor beta chains below was sequenced from the same sample in a study of blood T cell repertoires in COVID-19. Using immunoSEQ multiplex PCR, the repertoire was profiled, and TCRdb retains in-frame clones only, with some absent. The profile shows some 300,000 clones, about 82% of them singletons. Sequencing input: peripheral blood. These receptors all stem from a woman aged 50 to 60 with active or convalescent COVID-19.

The chain couples TRBV2 to TRBJ2-1; D ambiguous. The V gene lost 7 bases and the J gene lost 0 bases, with 13 bases spanning the gap. CDR3 length equals 15 residues. Germline-derived CDR1 and CDR2 are SNHLY and FYNNEI. The CDR3 loop is CASTYARSSYNEQFF. DNA of the CDR3: TGTGCCAGCACCTACGCGAGGAGCTCCTACAATGAGCAGTTCTTC. Full variable domain (outside the CDR3, taken from reference TRBV2 and TRBJ2-1): EPEVTQTPSHQVTQMGQEVILRCVPISNHLYFYWYRQILGQKVEFLVSFYNNEISEKSEIFDDQFSVERPDGSNFTLKIRSTKLEDSAMYFCASTYARSSYNEQFFGPGTRLTVL.

This clone was counted once. The genes are TRBV3-1 (or the pseudogene TRBV3-2) and TRBJ1-2; D might be TRBD1 (5 bases). The CDR3 has 14 amino acids. CDR1 and CDR2 (germline): LGHDT, YNNKEL (reference sequence). Trimming removed 0 bases from V and 8 bases from J, with 13 bases in between. Here the CDR3 reads CASSQDWRGRGYTF. DNA for the CDR3: TGTGCCAGCAGCCAAGATTGGCGGGGACGAGGCTACACCTTC.

The chain carries TRBV2 and TRBJ2-1; a possible D gene is TRBD1 (6 bases). This CDR3 contains 12 residues. Trimming took off 4 bases at V and 10 bases at J, with 11 bases between the two ends. CDR1 is SNHLY and CDR2 is FYNNEI in the germline V gene. The CDR3 DNA reads TGTGCCAGCAGTGTTTGGGGGCCAGAGCAGTTCTTC. Its translation: CASSVWGPEQFF.

V is TRBV6-5 and J is TRBJ2-3; D perhaps matches TRBD2 (5 bases). Looked up from germline, CDR1 is MNHEY and CDR2 is SVGAGI. The V end lost 7 bases, the J end lost 4 bases, and 9 bases lay between the germline ends. The CDR3 consists of 12 residues. DNA of the CDR3: TGTGCCAGCATTCGGGGTGCAGATACGCAGTATTTT. Protein sequence: CASIRGADTQYF.

The chain carries TRBV12-3 or TRBV12-4 and TRBJ1-2; 7 nucleotides line up with TRBD1. J was trimmed by 6 bases and V by 5 bases; bases with no gene match: 3. The CDR3 has 12 amino acids. CDR3 loop: CASSVTGDGYTF. CDR3 DNA sequence: TGTGCCAGCAGTGTCACAGGGGATGGCTACACCTTC.

The chain is built from TRBV6-5 and TRBJ1-3; D unresolved. Looked up from germline, CDR1 is MNHEY and CDR2 is SVGAGI. The CDR3 totals 14 residues. The V gene lost 6 bases and the J gene lost 2 bases, with 11 bases spanning the gap. Here the CDR3 DNA reads TGTGCCAGCAGGGATGACTTAGCTGGAAACACCATATATTTT. Amino acids: CASRDDLAGNTIYF.

The rearrangement links TRBV6-5 to TRBJ2-7; 10 bases are shared with TRBD2. Germline V gives CDR1 MNHEY, CDR2 SVGAGI. The CDR3 sequence is 15 residues long. J was trimmed by 2 bases and V by 7 bases; bases with no gene match: 8. The CDR3: CASTPGLAVTYEQYF. The CDR3 nucleotides are TGTGCCAGCACCCCAGGACTAGCGGTTACCTACGAGCAGTACTTC.

This chain connects TRBV3-1 (or the pseudogene TRBV3-2) to TRBJ2-5; 7 bases fit TRBD2. V dropped 2 bases and J dropped 5; count of bases not matched to a gene: 8. The CDR3 consists of 15 residues. Germline V gene lookup returns CDR1 LGHDT and CDR2 YNNKEL (reference sequence). The CDR3 DNA follows: TGTGCCAGCAGCCAAAGAGGGAGGGTAGGGGAGACCCAGTACTTC. Amino acids: CASSQRGRVGETQYF.

The rearrangement uses TRBV13 and TRBJ2-1; D unclear. The ends were cut back, 2 bases at V and 10 bases at J, with 12 bases in the middle. Germline lookup yields CDR1 PRHDT and CDR2 FYEKMQ (reference sequence). The length of the CDR3 is 13 residues. The CDR3 loop reads CASSLNRLGEQFF. Here the CDR3 DNA reads TGTGCCAGCAGCTTAAATCGACTCGGGGAGCAGTTCTTC.

The chain employs TRBV2 and TRBJ1-1; 9 nucleotides align to TRBD1. Germline-derived CDR1 and CDR2 are SNHLY and FYNNEI. Losses at the gene ends were 4 bases for V and 1 base for J; bases not matched to a gene: 4. The CDR3 contains 15 residues. CDR3 sequence: CASSATGGANTEAFF. DNA of the CDR3: TGTGCCAGCAGTGCAACAGGGGGCGCGAACACTGAAGCTTTCTTT.

The chain recombines TRBV7-2 with TRBJ2-2; D possibly corresponds to TRBD2 (6 bases). V lost 5 bases and J 2 bases, leaving 12 bases between the germline ends. Germline values: CDR1 SGHTA, CDR2 FQGNSA. This CDR3 comprises 15 residues. CDR3 sequence reads: CASSTRLGNTGELFF. The CDR3, as DNA: TGTGCCAGCAGCACGCGACTAGGTAACACCGGGGAGCTGTTTTTT.

The chain joins TRBV6-1 to TRBJ1-1; D call uncertain. Germline V gives CDR1 MNHNS, CDR2 SASEGT. The CDR3 consists of 15 residues. The V end lost 1 base, the J end lost 2 bases, and 11 bases lay between the germline ends. The CDR3 sequence is CASSEGREGNTEAFF. As DNA, the CDR3 is TGTGCCAGCAGTGAAGGAAGGGAGGGAAACACTGAAGCTTTCTTT.

V and J are TRBV6-5 and TRBJ2-5; D is ambiguous. The CDR3 is 11 amino acids. Trimming shortened V by 6 bases and J by 5 bases, and 7 bases separated the two germline ends. Germline V lookup: CDR1 MNHEY, CDR2 SVGAGI. The CDR3 loop is CASSNLETQYF. The CDR3 region has the DNA TGTGCCAGCAGCAACTTGGAGACCCAGTACTTC.

The J gene is TRBJ1-3, the V gene TRBV27, with D possibly TRBD1 on 6 matching bases. Trimming removed 0 bases at V and 2 bases at J, with 8 bases between. This CDR3 comprises 15 residues. Looked up from germline, CDR1 is MNHEY and CDR2 is SMNVEV (reference sequence). CDR3 protein: CASSLSGAPGNTIYF. Written as DNA, the CDR3 is TGTGCCAGCAGTTTATCGGGGGCACCTGGAAACACCATATATTTT.